Listed here are 7 T cell receptor beta chains from one sample, sequenced in a study of OX40 agonist ivuxolimab in advanced cancers. Here immunoSEQ multiplex PCR was the method, and the copy in TCRdb shows in-frame clones only, minus some. This sample has under 45,000 clones; nearly 80% occur once, and the top ten carry 13%. Sequencing used CD4+ or CD8+ T cells sorted from blood, obtained in a trial of the OX40 agonist ivuxolimab. The receptors were sampled from an adult with an advanced solid tumor such as melanoma, head and neck, liver or kidney cancer.

V gene TRBV7-9 combines with J gene TRBJ2-7; the D gene is possibly TRBD2 (5 bases). This CDR3 spans 13 amino acids. V was trimmed by 5 bases and J by 4 bases, leaving 12 bases between them. Germline V gives CDR1 SEHNR, CDR2 FQNEAQ (reference sequence). The CDR3 nucleotides read TGTGCCAGCAGCCTCAGAGGGATTTACGAGCAGTACTTC. Protein: CASSLRGIYEQYF.

The chain carries TRBV28 and TRBJ2-7; TRBD1 aligns across 8 bases. The CDR3 has 12 amino acids. V lost 7 bases and J lost 5; bases outside the gene matches: 4. CDR1 is MDHEN and CDR2 is SYDVKM in the germline V gene. The DNA of the CDR3 is TGTGCCAGCACCTCGGACAGGGACGAGCAGTACTTC. It encodes CASTSDRDEQYF.

The chain combines TRBV5-1 with TRBJ2-2; 7 bases match TRBD2. J lost 5 bases, V lost 8 bases, and 18 bases had no gene match. The length of the CDR3 is 17 residues. Germline V CDR1 and CDR2: SGHRS, YFSETQ. The DNA for the CDR3 is TGCGCCAGTAGCCCCCTCCTAACTAGCGTGGATACCGGGGAGCTGTTTTTT. Translation gives CASSPLLTSVDTGELFF.

CDR3 sequence reads: CASSQVSGNEQFF. The CDR3 DNA is TGCGCCAGCAGCCAAGTTAGCGGCAATGAGCAGTTCTTC. The chain is built from TRBV4-1 and TRBJ2-1, with D perhaps matching TRBD2 (6 bases). CDR1 MGHRA and CDR2 YSYEKL come from the germline V gene. Trimming took 1 base from V and 6 from J, leaving 7 bases between them. The CDR3 has 13 residues.

This rearrangement joins TRBV7-8 to TRBJ2-2; D is perhaps TRBD2 (5 bases). The CDR3 extends over 13 amino acids. The V gene lost 10 bases and the J gene lost 4 bases, with 13 bases spanning the gap. Germline values: CDR1 SGHVS, CDR2 FQNEAQ. Here the CDR3 reads CATSEGSTGELFF. CDR3 nucleotide sequence: TGTGCCACGTCGGAAGGGAGCACCGGGGAGCTGTTTTTT.

The DNA for the CDR3 is TGCGCCAGCAGCCAAGAGCCTAGCGGGAGTGAAGGGGAGACCCAGTACTTC. It translates to CASSQEPSGSEGETQYF. This chain links TRBV4-1 with TRBJ2-5; the match to TRBD2 covers 10 bases. Unmatched junction bases numbered 9, after V lost 0 bases and J lost 5 bases. In germline, CDR1 is MGHRA, CDR2 YSYEKL. The CDR3 runs to 17 residues.

The rearrangement uses TRBV11-2 and TRBJ2-5; possibly TRBD2 for D (5 bases). The CDR3 spans 15 residues. Germline V CDR1 and CDR2: SGHAT, FQNNGV. V gave up 2 bases and J gave up 5 bases, with 15 bases separating them. The CDR3: CASSLSGSRLETQYF. The CDR3 DNA reads as TGTGCCAGCAGCTTATCGGGGTCGCGGTTGGAGACCCAGTACTTC.